This T cell receptor beta chain was profiled in a study of graft-versus-host responses after intestinal transplantation. Method: immunoSEQ multiplex PCR; TCRdb's copy keeps in-frame clones and lacks some. The sample lists fewer than 120,000 clones, about 93% occurring once. V was clipped by 10 bases and J by 6 bases; unmatched bases: 14. Germline assignment: CDR1 LNHDA and CDR2 SQIVND (reference sequence). This CDR3 has 14 amino acids. This clone has just one count. Its specificity is unknown. This clonotype was sampled from a human donor who received an intestinal transplant. V gene TRBV19 combines with J gene TRBJ1-1; TRBD1 agrees at 7 bases. Source: unstimulated CD8+ T cells sorted from spleen or lymph node cells, taken before intestinal transplant. The CDR3 DNA reads as TGTGCCACCAGTTTCCTAGGTGACAGGGCTGAAGCTTTCTTT. This encodes CATSFLGDRAEAFF.